This TCR beta chain was recorded in a study of glioma-infiltrating T cells. The CDR3 runs 16 residues. Germline trimming cut 3 bases from V and 1 base from J; bases unmatched to any gene: 8. Germline V gene sequence: CDR1 MNHEY, CDR2 SMNVEV (reference sequence). The iRepertoire nested amplicon-rescue multiplex PCR amplified TCR alpha and beta CDR3s from RNA. For one-step reverse transcription and amplification, roughly 95-450 ng of tissue mRNA or PBMC total RNA was used. MiXCR, applied by TCRdb to the multiplex PCR reads, yields one record per CDR3 protein. Here the sample spans some 99,000 distinct CDR3 sequences, less than 30% being singletons. Many counts were recorded for this clonotype. Its specificity is unknown. Study-level results: Tissue and blood shared very few CDR3 sequences. Above-expected tissue-blood divergence occurred in all gliomas, most in low-grade ones.

The chain is built from TRBV27 and TRBJ1-1; TRBD1 aligns across 7 bases. Sequencing input: glioma tissue, nonneoplastic brain tissue, or PBMCs (not recorded which). The TCR comes from a human donor with low-grade glioma or glioblastoma, undergoing nonglioma brain surgery, or in good health (not recorded which). The CDR3 protein is CASSLGTAHRNTEAFF. The CDR3 coding sequence is TGTGCCAGCAGTTTGGGGACAGCGCATAGGAACACTGAAGCTTTCTTT.